The clone carrying this T cell receptor beta chain was seen at least ten times. What it binds is unknown. The sample is drawn from a study of Graves' ophthalmopathy and Graves' hyperthyroidism. Across the study: Ahead of any treatment, peripheral blood was obtained at the initial diagnosis.

Study findings and constraints: Most expanded clonotypes from thyroid (those above 0.001 frequency) were also found in blood.

Germline CDR1 MDHEN, CDR2 SYDVKM. V was cut by 6 bases and J by 3 bases, with 17 bases left in between. This CDR3 comprises 15 residues. Amplification from RNA transcripts yielded the TCR beta CDR3 regions. Investigators did first-round RT-PCR with HTBI primers, then second-round multiplex PCR. TCRdb itself ran the multiplex PCR reads through MiXCR, one entry per CDR3 protein. The profile shows 600,000 to 650,000 distinct CDR3 sequences, 20% to 25% of them singletons. Researchers classed hyperthyroidism as stable given no ophthalmopathy within 18 months of follow-up. The source of the PBMCs was over 8.5 ml of fresh peripheral blood.

The source material was peripheral blood. V is TRBV28 and J is TRBJ1-1; D is unresolved. The TCR sequence derives from a woman aged 18-29 years with stable Graves' hyperthyroidism. Some clones in this sample may be carry-over from other donors' samples. The CDR3 is CASRTPGRGYTEAFF. DNA for the CDR3: TGTGCCAGCAGGACCCCCGGCCGAGGATACACTGAAGCTTTCTTT.